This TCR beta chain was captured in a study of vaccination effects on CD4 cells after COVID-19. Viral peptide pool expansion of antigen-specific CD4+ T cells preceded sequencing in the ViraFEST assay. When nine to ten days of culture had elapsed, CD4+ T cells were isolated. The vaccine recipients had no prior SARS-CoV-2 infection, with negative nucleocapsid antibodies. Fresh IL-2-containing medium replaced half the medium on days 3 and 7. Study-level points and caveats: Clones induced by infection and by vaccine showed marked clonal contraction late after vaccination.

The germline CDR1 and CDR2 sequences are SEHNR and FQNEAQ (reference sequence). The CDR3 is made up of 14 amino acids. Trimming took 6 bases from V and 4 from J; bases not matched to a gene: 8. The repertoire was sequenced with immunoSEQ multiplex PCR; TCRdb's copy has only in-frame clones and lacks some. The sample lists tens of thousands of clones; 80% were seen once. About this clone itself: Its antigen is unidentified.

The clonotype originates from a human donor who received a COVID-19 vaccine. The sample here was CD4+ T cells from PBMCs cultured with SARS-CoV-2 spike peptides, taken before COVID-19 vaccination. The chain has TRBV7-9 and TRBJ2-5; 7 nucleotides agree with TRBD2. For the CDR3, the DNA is TGTGCCAGCAGGCCTCAGGGAGGGCGAGAGACCCAGTACTTC. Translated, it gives CASRPQGGRETQYF.